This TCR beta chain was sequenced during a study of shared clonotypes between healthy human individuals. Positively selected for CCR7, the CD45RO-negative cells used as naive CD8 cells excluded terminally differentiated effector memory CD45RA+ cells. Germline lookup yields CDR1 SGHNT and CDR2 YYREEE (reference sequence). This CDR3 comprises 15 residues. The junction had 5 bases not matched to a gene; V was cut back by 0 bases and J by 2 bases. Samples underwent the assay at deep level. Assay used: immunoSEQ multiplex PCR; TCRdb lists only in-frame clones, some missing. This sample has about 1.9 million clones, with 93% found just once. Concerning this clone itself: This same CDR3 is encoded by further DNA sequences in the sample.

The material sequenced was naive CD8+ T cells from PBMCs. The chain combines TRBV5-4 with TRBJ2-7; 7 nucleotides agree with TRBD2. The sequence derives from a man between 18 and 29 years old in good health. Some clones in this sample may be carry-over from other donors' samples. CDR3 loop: CASSLGLADTYEQYF. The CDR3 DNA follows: TGTGCCAGCAGCTTGGGGCTAGCGGATACCTACGAGCAGTACTTC.